The TCR beta chain described here comes from a study of blood T cells in healthy people across ages. Study-wide context: About one barcoded beta molecule per two T cells came from capture by template switching.

The study, taken as a whole, reports: Higher naive T cell percentage went strongly together with higher TCR beta diversity.

The extraction recovered at least 5 micrograms of total RNA per sample. The authors ran a second PCR of about 7 to 12 cycles using a sample-barcoded 5' primer and a J-beta primer mix. CDR3-containing paired-end reads numbering at least 2.5 million came from each sample. Each CDR3 protein is one row after TCRdb ran MiXCR on the 5' RACE reads. The table includes fewer than 1,000,000 distinct CDR3 sequences, under 55% detected once. The CDR3 is made up of 12 amino acids. Germline V gene lookup returns CDR1 LGHDT and CDR2 YNNKEL (reference sequence). Trimming pared 5 bases from V and 0 bases from J, leaving 5 bases between. This clonotype was seen repeatedly, ten times or more. Antigen: not known.

The source material was blood. The rearrangement uses TRBV3-1 and TRBJ2-7; D unclear. The TCR was taken from a man aged 60 to 69 in good health. The DNA for the CDR3 is TGTGCCAGCAGCGCCTACTCCTACGAGCAGTACTTC. This gives the protein CASSAYSYEQYF.